The rows below give T cell receptor beta chains drawn from one sample of a study of blood T cells in healthy people across ages. TCRdb re-derived calls from the 5' RACE reads in MiXCR, one entry per CDR3 protein. There are 2 million or so distinct CDR3 sequences in the sample; about 49% occur only once, and 2.1% lies in the top ten. Sequenced: blood. These receptors were collected from a woman in her thirties or forties in good health. Each CDR3 is given without its conserved first and last residue.

J: TRBJ2-7
V: TRBV4-3
CDR3: ASSRAGGGLYEQY

J: TRBJ2-7
V: TRBV7-8
CDR3: ASSLERTGVSYEQY

J: TRBJ1-2
V: TRBV20-1
CDR3: SAGQGVYGYT

J: TRBJ2-7
V: TRBV9
CDR3: ASSARSGISSYEQY

J: TRBJ2-5
V: TRBV20-1
CDR3: SAPGTHEETQY

J: TRBJ1-2
V: TRBV4-2
CDR3: ASSQKSGTYGYT

J: TRBJ2-7
V: TRBV6-2/TRBV6-3
CDR3: ASSNTQGKDEQY

J: TRBJ2-1
V: TRBV4-3
CDR3: ASSQDPIRGDSYNEQF

J: TRBJ1-5
V: TRBV2
CDR3: ASRQQGAGLNQPQH

J: TRBJ2-5
V: TRBV28
CDR3: ASRDPGQVEETQY

J: TRBJ2-1
V: TRBV6-2/TRBV6-3
CDR3: ASSYWQYNEQF

J: TRBJ2-3
V: TRBV9
CDR3: ASSVELWEADTQY

J: TRBJ2-3
V: TRBV6-1
CDR3: AIRGGPSPFSTDTQY

J: TRBJ2-5
V: TRBV5-1
CDR3: ASSAKGGGETQY

J: TRBJ2-1
V: TRBV6-2/TRBV6-3
CDR3: ASRRTSGGTNEQF

J: TRBJ2-2
V: TRBV7-8
CDR3: ASSLARTGVTGELF

J: TRBJ2-3
V: TRBV7-3
CDR3: ASSLTNPGASTDTQY

J: TRBJ2-4
V: TRBV7-2
CDR3: ASSRSLGVNIQY

J: TRBJ2-7
V: TRBV28
CDR3: ASSFVGTGGYEQY

J: TRBJ1-6
V: TRBV20-1
CDR3: SSGSSYNSPLH

J: TRBJ2-3
V: TRBV6-1
CDR3: ASSDGTDPSTDTQY

J: TRBJ2-3
V: TRBV19
CDR3: ASSDGTIGTDTQY

J: TRBJ1-2
V: TRBV7-9
CDR3: ASSPPLTVSNGYT

J: TRBJ2-7
V: TRBV9
CDR3: ASARGLGYEQY

J: TRBJ2-1
V: TRBV5-1
CDR3: ASSLPQGDEQF

J: TRBJ2-6
V: TRBV4-3
CDR3: ASSQGVTGSGSGANVLT

J: TRBJ2-7
V: TRBV7-9
CDR3: ASSLVEGSLYEQY

J: TRBJ2-5
V: TRBV11-2
CDR3: ASSFYGGKETQY